This TCR beta chain originates from a study of metastatic and nonmetastatic thyroid tumors. The wider study: Repertoires were compared across blood and tumor or nodule tissue from malignant and benign thyroid patients.

Study-level findings and limits: Relative to benign nodules, malignant thyroid tumors were reportedly characterized by significantly elevated TCR beta diversity in blood and tumor.

Per the germline V gene, CDR1 is MNHNS and CDR2 is SASEGT. The CDR3 consists of 16 residues. V lost 4 bases and J lost 0, with 16 bases in between. How the authors handled the data: Using the CDR3 differences seen across clinicopathological groups, the authors built a distant-metastasis classifier for papillary thyroid cancer, which was meant to discriminate distant-metastatic patients. TCRdb re-clonotyped the PCR reads via MiXCR. The V and J calls, along with clone size, are taken from TCRdb and not from the paper's own processing. The sample contains about 21,000 clones, under 25% of which appear only once. Thyroid surgery had not been preceded by any treatment in any patient. This clone is medium-sized. Its antigen is not known.

The sequenced sample was adjacent normal tissue. The V and J genes are TRBV6-1 and TRBJ2-7; the D gene could be TRBD1 or TRBD2 (5 bases each). The clonotype comes from a female donor with papillary thyroid cancer or a benign thyroid nodule (not recorded which). Some clones in this sample may be carry-over from other donors' samples. The CDR3 protein is CASSVRDLPSSYEQYF. CDR3 DNA sequence: TGTGCCAGCAGTGTTAGGGACCTACCGAGCTCCTACGAGCAGTACTTC.